This T cell receptor beta chain was identified during a study of cytomegalovirus exposure and HLA in healthy donors (TCRdb year 2017). With regard to the full study: An earlier analysis of around 600 of the donors reported approximately 270 Gb of sequence data and around 120 million unique TCR beta sequences from about 179 million T cells. The later analysis used no new phenotypic data to find candidate immune exposures, relying instead on TCR beta sequences and their occurrence across donors. About five DR-DQ haplotypes were handled as single units for association and clustering because linkage in the cohort was strong. To decide whether each TCR beta V gene segment behaved as functional or pseudogenic, an earlier analysis of some 600 of the donors relied on high-throughput TCR beta sequencing. The study combined high-throughput TCR immunosequencing, statistical association of individual TCRs with disease status, and machine learning to predict cytomegalovirus infection status. Among the roughly 400 genotyped donors, around 81% belonged to the genetic ancestry cluster associated with self-reported Caucasian donors. Along with the roughly 700-subject first cohort, a separate validation cohort of around 110 different subjects was used. The study was designed to test whether signatures of past pathogen exposure could be identified by cataloging public T cell receptors. All discovery cohort repertoires had been generated on a single sequencing platform. The number of donors typed differed by locus, with roughly 620-640 for A, B, C, DRB1 and DQB1, roughly 520 for DQA1, under 610 for DPA1, and some 440 for DPB1. The T cell repertoires of 666 subjects were profiled by immunosequencing and related to cytomegalovirus serostatus. A later analysis re-examined previously published TCR beta repertoires from 610 or so donors and added high-resolution HLA genotyping to investigate patterns of TCR occurrence. A later genetic analysis took genome-wide SNP genotypes for about three fifths of the 666 donors and used that subset as a discovery cohort. Among several hundred genotyped donors of the cohort, an average of approximately 240,000 unique TCR beta nucleotide sequences was sequenced per donor, of which 15% to 20% were non-productive. Alongside the repertoire data, information on donor age, sex, ethnicity and CMV serostatus was compiled. Roughly 300 gigabases of sequencing data and tens of millions of unique TCR sequences were included in an early release covering 550 to 800 HLA-typed donors. HLA typing covered class I and class II loci at four-digit resolution. General conclusions and limits of the study: Presence/absence analyses assumed roughly uniform sequencing depth across donors, an assumption that may not hold. According to a later analysis, most CMV-associated TCR beta chains appeared to be HLA-restricted, and the HLA associations seemed to be driven largely by CMV exposure. Broadly in line with IMGT annotations, most TCR beta V segments showed up in productive rearrangements about 90% or about 30% of the time in an earlier analysis of approximately 640 of the donors. Some IMGT-functional V segments, including TRBV6-2 and TRBV6-3, could not be distinguished by the 87-base-pair reads and were therefore excluded. Immune exposure information for the cohort was limited to CMV serostatus. In both the original and validation cohorts, the classifier was reported to diagnose cytomegalovirus status with high specificity and sensitivity. In a later analysis, HLA-associated TCR beta chains were found to be more clonally expanded and to have lower generation probabilities than equally common non-associated chains. A later analysis associated roughly 17,000 TCR beta sequences with specific HLA alleles at a false discovery rate of 0.05. It was suggested by the authors that the approach could potentially be generalized to other disease states and immunological phenotypes. A later genetic analysis reported fewer N-insertions in productive TCRs among donors in an Asian-associated ancestry cluster than the roughly 620-donor mean. A later analysis found that TCR association rates varied across HLA loci, with DRB1 alleles showing the most associated TCRs and HLA-C alleles the fewest. Because HLA typing was missing for some donors at each locus, association tests included only the typed subset. Across donors, most TCR sequences were observed very rarely, whereas some public TCRs were present in many individuals. In vitro tests confirmed that three of the cytomegalovirus-associated TCR beta chains recognize cytomegalovirus antigens. A further reported finding was that TCR beta sequences accurately predicted the HLA-A and HLA-B alleles for most subjects in the first cohort. Roughly 17 rarely observed V segments, including chromosome 9 orphons, were excluded from the earlier analysis of approximately 600 of the donors because counts were too low. Assigning TCR associations to individual alleles was difficult when HLA alleles, especially DR and DQ, strongly co-occurred. Correlated functional status among segregating V segments might be attributable to linkage disequilibrium, but an unknown experimental factor could not be ruled out. A cluster of highly shared sequence variants was judged likely to be a technical artifact of the sequencing pipeline. V-gene and J-gene trimming of TCR beta chains was associated with a missense DCLRE1C variant in a later genetic analysis, and the association was replicated in an independent cohort. This cohort had only TCR beta chains sequenced, and the lack of alpha or paired-chain data limited which features could be detected. In the study, around 150 TCR beta chains were listed as associated with cytomegalovirus. A later analysis reported that several top co-occurrence clusters appeared linked to parvovirus B19, influenza, CMV and Epstein-Barr virus.

Details on this clone: The clone's antigen remains unknown. The input lacks base qualities; no much larger clone sits a single base away.

Library construction relied on the immunoSEQ multiplex PCR assay. For the multiplex PCR, a mixture combining 60 forward primers for TCR Vbeta segments and 13 reverse primers for TCR Jbeta segments was used. A multiplex PCR assay on genomic DNA amplified the CDR3 region of rearranged TCR beta genes. On the Illumina HiSeq System, the amplified TCR beta libraries were sequenced as 87-base-pair reads. The authors processed their data as follows. Across the 666 repertoires, a later analysis counted around 80 million unique TCR beta chains, some 11 million of which were shared by at least two donors. A nearest-neighbor algorithm error-corrected the raw reads and collapsed the reads into unique sequences, merging closely related sequences to remove PCR and sequencing errors. V, D and J gene segments were assigned by aligning CDR3 sequences to IMGT reference sequences. For a sequence to be retained, at least a six-nucleotide match to both a V gene segment and a J gene segment was required. Rearrangements were classified as productive when the CDR3 lacked stop codons and remained in frame with V and J, and all other rearrangements were classified as non-productive. Following IMGT convention, CDR3 was defined as the stretch from the second conserved V-encoded cysteine to the conserved J-encoded phenylalanine. The earlier analysis of approximately 500 of the donors excluded sequences that lacked an unambiguous match to a single V gene segment. An earlier analysis of some 610 of the donors called V segments functional above 56.7% productive rearrangements and segregating when the between-donor standard deviation exceeded 5%. A statistical classification framework was built to diagnose cytomegalovirus status from the catalog of TCR beta chain sequences. In a later analysis, TCR nucleotide sequences were compared against IMGT/GENE-DB human TR gene sequences so that V and J genes could be assigned. In a later analysis, CDR3 sequences and most-parsimonious VDJ recombination scenarios were assigned using the TCRdist pipeline. A later analysis defined each TCR beta chain by its CDR3 amino acid sequence plus V-gene family, and excluded reads lacking a unique V-gene family. As a way to deal with suspected cross-contamination and a sequencing artifact, a later analysis dropped 640 or so nucleotide sequences that were highly shared and had low generation probability. For each public chain, a later analysis derived a clonal expansion index from normalized ranks of inferred template counts within each repertoire. In a later analysis, generation probabilities were computed using a VDJ recombination model fitted to out-of-frame rearrangements, and the results were checked against IGoR. In a later analysis, hypergeometric tests were used to score TCR-TCR, TCR-HLA and TCR-CMV co-occurrence, with a repertoire-size bias correction applied to TCR pairs. To estimate false discovery rates, a later analysis permuted the HLA or CMV assignments 20 times. In a later analysis, co-occurring TCRs were grouped with DBSCAN, and TCRdist sequence similarity was added when clustering was performed within HLA-allele-positive subsets. Co-occurrence clustering excluded repertoires with fewer than 30,000 or more than 120,000 public chains, plus five with anomalous nucleotide sharing. The source is immuneACCESS, and TCRdb retained only in-frame sequences with V and J called. Part of the clones is not carried over; for the studies checked, unresolved V genes explain less than half of this, and the remainder is unexplained. The DNA was the basis for D and trimming; V, J and clone size are from that table. A total of about 160,000 clones appear in this sample, around 88% of them only once. About 2.1% of the sample belongs to the ten largest clones.

The CDR3 spans 13 residues, from the cysteine through the phenylalanine. Just the 39-base CDR3 DNA is kept, in frame starting at base 1. CDR1 and CDR2 are drawn from the germline V gene (reference sequence): GTSNPN, SVGIG. The germline ends are 11 bases apart after V is trimmed by 3 bases and J by 6 bases. The cohort consisted of approximately 690 healthy bone marrow donors. At the time of sampling, all cohort members were nominally healthy, though unrecorded immune exposures were likely present. The donor was CMV seronegative and was included in the group of hundreds of seronegative cohort members. A peripheral blood sample was collected from each donor, and TCR beta sequencing was performed on peripheral blood mononuclear cells. Genomic DNA was extracted from the blood cell samples with the Qiagen DNeasy Blood Extraction Kit.

The receptor's source is a woman under 30 in good health and CMV-seronegative. The chain is assembled from TRBV30 and TRBJ2-2, with a weak D call of TRBD2 (5 bases match). What was sequenced was PBMCs. The nucleotides read TGTGCCTGGAGCCTGGGAGTAGCCGGGGAGCTGTTTTTT. This yields the protein CAWSLGVAGELFF.